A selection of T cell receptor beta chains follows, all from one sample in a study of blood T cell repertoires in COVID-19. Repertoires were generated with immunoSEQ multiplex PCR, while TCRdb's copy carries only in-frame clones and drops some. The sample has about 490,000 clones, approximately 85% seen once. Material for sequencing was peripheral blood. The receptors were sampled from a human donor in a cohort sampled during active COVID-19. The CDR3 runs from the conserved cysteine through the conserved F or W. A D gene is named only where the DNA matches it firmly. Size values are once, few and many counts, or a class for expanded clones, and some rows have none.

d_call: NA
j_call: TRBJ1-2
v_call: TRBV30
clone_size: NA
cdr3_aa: CAWRYTDTFYYGYTF

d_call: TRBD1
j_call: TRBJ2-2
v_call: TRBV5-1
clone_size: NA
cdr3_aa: CASSLGQGSTGELFF

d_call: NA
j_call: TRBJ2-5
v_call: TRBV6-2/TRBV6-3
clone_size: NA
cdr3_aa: CASSPRSGEPPRETQYF

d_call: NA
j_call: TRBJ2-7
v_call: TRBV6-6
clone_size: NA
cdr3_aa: CASSYSPTYEQYF

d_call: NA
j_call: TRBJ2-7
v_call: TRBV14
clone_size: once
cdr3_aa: CASSQEAWQGIYEQYF

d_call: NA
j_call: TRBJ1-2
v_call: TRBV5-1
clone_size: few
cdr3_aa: CASSFQRGTHGYTF

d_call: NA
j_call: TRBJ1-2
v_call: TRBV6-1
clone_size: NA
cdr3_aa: CASSETGNYGYTF

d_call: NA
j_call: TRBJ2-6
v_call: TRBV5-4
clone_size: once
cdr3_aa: CASSWVTSLPGGANVLTF

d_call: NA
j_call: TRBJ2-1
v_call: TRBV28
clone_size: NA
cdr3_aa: CASSLTVLIPYNEQFF

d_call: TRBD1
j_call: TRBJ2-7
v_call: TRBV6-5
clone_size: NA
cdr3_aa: CASRVGQGRTEQYF

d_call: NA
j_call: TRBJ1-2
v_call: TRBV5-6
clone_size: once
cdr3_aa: CASSQPEYGYTF

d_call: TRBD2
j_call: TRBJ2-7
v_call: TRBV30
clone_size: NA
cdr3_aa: CAWSRLADSYEQYF

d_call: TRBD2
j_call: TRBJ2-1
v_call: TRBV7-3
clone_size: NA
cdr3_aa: CASSPGLAGVTEQFF

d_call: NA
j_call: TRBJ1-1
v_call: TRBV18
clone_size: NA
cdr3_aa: CASSPEQGSRTEAFF

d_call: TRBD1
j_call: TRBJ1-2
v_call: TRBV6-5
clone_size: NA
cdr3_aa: CASRMTRQGHGYTF

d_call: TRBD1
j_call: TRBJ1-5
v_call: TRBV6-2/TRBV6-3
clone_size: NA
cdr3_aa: CASSRPRYRDRDAGGPDQPQHF

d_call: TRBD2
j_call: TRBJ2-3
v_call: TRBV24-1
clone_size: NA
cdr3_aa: CATSDPGLAGRHF

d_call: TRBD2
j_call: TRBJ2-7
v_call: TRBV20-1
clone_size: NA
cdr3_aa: CSASGVAGVYEQYF

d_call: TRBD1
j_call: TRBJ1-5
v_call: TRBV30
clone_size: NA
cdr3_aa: CAWRTGTGGNQPQHF

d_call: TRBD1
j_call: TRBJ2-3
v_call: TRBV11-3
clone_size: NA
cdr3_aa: CASSRGGAADTQYF

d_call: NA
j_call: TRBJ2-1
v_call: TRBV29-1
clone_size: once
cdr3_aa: CSVGGGMVYNEQFF

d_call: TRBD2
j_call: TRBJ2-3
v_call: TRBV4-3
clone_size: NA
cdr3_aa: CASSRGLAGESTDTQYF

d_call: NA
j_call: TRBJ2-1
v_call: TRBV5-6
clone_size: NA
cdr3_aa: CASSLAAAGSSYNEQFF

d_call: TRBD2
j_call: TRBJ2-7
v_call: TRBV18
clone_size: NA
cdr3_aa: CASSPSRGGYEQYF

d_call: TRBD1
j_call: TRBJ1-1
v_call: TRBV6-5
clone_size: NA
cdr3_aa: CASSYSAGGDTEAFF

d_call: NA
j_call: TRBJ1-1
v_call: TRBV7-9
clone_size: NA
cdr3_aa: CASSSQGNTEAFF

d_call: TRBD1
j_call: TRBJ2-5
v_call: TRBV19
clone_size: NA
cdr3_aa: CASSTTGDETQYF

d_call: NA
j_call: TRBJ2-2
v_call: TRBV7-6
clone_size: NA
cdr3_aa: CASSLTRELFF

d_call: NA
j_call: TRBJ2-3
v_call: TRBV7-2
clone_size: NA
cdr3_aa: CASSLSRTDTQYF

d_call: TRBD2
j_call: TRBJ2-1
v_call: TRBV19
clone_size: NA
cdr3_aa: CASSKGLADAFF

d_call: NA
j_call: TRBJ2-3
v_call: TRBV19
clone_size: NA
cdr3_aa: CASSIGTFRIDTQYF

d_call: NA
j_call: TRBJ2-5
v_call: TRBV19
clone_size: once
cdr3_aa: CASSRGHLQETQYF

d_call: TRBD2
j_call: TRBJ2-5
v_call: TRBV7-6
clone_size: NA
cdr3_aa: CASSLAAAGAGGETQYF

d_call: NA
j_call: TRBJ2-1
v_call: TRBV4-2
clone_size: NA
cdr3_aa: CASSQDAGQSSYNEQFF

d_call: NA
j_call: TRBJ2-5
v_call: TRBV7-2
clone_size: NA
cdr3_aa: CASSLAGGGGMRETQYF

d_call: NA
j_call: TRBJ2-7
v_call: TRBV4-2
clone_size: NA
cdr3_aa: CASSQGGGEQYF

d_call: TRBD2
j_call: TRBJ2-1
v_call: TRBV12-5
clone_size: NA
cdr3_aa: CASGLVWTSGNEQFF

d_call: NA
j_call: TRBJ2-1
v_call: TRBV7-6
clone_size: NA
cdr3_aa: CASSLTSSSYNEQFF

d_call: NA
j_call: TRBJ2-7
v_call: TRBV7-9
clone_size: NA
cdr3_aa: CASSFTATSYEQYF

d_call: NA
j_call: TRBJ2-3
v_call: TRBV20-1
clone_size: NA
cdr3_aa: CSASSPIAEATDTQYF

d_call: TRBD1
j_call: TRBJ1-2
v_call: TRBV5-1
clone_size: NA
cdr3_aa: CASSLQDRGVYGYTF